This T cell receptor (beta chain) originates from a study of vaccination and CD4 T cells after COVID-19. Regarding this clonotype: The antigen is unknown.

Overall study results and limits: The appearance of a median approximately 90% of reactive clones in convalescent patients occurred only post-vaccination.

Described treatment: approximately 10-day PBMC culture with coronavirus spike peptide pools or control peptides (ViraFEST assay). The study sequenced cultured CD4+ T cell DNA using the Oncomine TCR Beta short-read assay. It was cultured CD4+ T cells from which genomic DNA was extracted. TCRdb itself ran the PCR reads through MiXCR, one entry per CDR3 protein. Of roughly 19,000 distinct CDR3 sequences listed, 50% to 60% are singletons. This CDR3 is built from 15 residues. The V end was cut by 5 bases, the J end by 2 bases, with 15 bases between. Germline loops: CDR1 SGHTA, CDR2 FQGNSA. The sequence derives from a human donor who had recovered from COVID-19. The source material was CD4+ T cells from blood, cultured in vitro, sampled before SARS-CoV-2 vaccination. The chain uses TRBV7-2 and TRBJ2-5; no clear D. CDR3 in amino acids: CASSPPLPRQETQYF. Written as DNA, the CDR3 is TGTGCCAGCAGCCCCCCCCTCCCGAGGCAAGAGACCCAGTACTTC.